The 21 T cell receptor beta chains reported below all come from one sample, sequenced in a study of CD8 T cells in ankylosing spondylitis. The study, taken as a whole, reports: What appeared characteristic of ankylosing spondylitis blood was a TCR beta motif of under 10 highly homologous variants.

Antigens for these TCRs are unknown. A single record per CDR3 protein comes from TCRdb applying MiXCR to the 5' RACE reads. Of just under 550,000 distinct CDR3 sequences in the sample, about 13% were seen once. Sequenced: blood, either unsorted or a sorted T cell fraction (not recorded which). Receptors were obtained from a male donor with ankylosing spondylitis.

At least ten counts were recorded for this clonotype. The chain couples TRBV20-1 to TRBJ2-1; D tentatively fits TRBD1 or TRBD2 (6 bases each). Germline assignment: CDR1 DFQATT and CDR2 SNEGSKA (reference sequence). Deletions cut 6 bases from V and 8 bases from J, with 17 bases between. This CDR3 region has 13 residues. The CDR3 DNA is TGCAGTGCCCGGGGGCGGGCCTCGGATGAGCAGTTCTTC. It translates to CSARGRASDEQFF.

This clonotype came up a few times. This rearrangement joins TRBV10-3 to TRBJ2-1; weak D call: TRBD2 (5 bases). Trimming removed 5 bases from V and 8 bases from J, with 10 bases in between. Germline values: CDR1 ENHRY, CDR2 SYGVKD. This CDR3 comprises 12 residues. CDR3 sequence (DNA): TGTGCCATCAGTAAAACTAGGGATGAGCAGTTCTTC. Amino acid sequence: CAISKTRDEQFF.

This chain joins TRBV28 and TRBJ2-3, with TRBD2 identical over 14 bases. The CDR3 consists of 16 residues. Trimming took 3 bases from V and 3 from J; bases not matched to a gene: 2. CDR1 and CDR2 from the germline V gene are MDHEN and SYDVKM. CDR3 nucleotide sequence: TGTGCCAGCAGTTTCGGACTAGCGGGAGGAACAGATACGCAGTATTTT. Translation: CASSFGLAGGTDTQYF.

Note on this clonotype: One base away lies a much larger clone, so this may be a sequencing read error. The rearrangement links TRBV20-1 to TRBJ2-1; D possibly matches TRBD1 or TRBD2 (6 bases each). The CDR3 consists of 19 residues. Germline CDR1 DFQATT, CDR2 SNEGSKA (reference sequence). As DNA, the CDR3 is TGCTGTGCTAGAGATAGGAGGGGGGAGAGGGCACAGGTAAGGAATGAGCAGTTCTTC. It is translated as CCARDRRGERAQVRNEQFF.

The rearrangement uses TRBV2 and TRBJ1-1; possible D gene TRBD1, 5 bases. The CDR3 sequence is 13 residues long. Germline V gene lookup returns CDR1 SNHLY and CDR2 FYNNEI. V was clipped by 6 bases and J by 6 bases, with 14 bases between them. CDR3 coding DNA: TGTGCCAGCAGCGCAACTGGGACGGCTGAAGCTTTCTTT. Translating gives CASSATGTAEAFF.

The chain recombines TRBV10-2 with TRBJ2-7; 7 bases line up with TRBD1. V trimming: 7 bases; J trimming: 0 bases; junction bases outside the gene matches: 6. The CDR3 consists of 14 residues. From germline, CDR1 is WSHSY and CDR2 SAAADI. CDR3 sequence reads: CASNPGQSSYEQYV. In DNA form, the CDR3 reads TGCGCCAGCAATCCGGGACAGAGCTCCTACGAGCAGTACGTC.

J is TRBJ2-5 and V is TRBV29-1, with 7 bases that match TRBD1. The CDR3 covers 12 residues. The junction had 3 bases not matched to a gene; V was cut back by 3 bases and J by 5 bases. Germline V gene lookup returns CDR1 SQVTM and CDR2 ANQGSEA. CDR3 sequence (DNA): TGCAGCGTTGAGTTCAGGGGGGAGACCCAGTACTTC. This encodes CSVEFRGETQYF.

This clonotype was detected ten times or more. J is TRBJ2-2 and V is TRBV12-3 or TRBV12-4, with a tentative D call TRBD2 (6 bases). CDR3 length: 14 amino acids. Trimming removed 7 bases from V and 2 bases from J, with 11 bases in between. For the CDR3, the DNA is TGTGCCAGCAAGCCGGGACTTAACACCGGGGAGCTGTTTTTT. Protein product: CASKPGLNTGELFF.

This clonotype has just a few counts. The CDR3 DNA is TGTGCCAGCAGCCAAGATCGGGTTAGGACGAACACCGGGGAGCTGTTTTTT. Translated, it gives CASSQDRVRTNTGELFF. The chain employs TRBV14 and TRBJ2-2; no firm D call. Germline assignment: CDR1 SGHDN and CDR2 FVKESK. Between the trimmed V and J ends, which lost 0 bases and 0 bases, there was a span of 11 bases. This CDR3 has 17 amino acids.

This clonotype was recorded at least ten times. This chain connects TRBV2 to TRBJ1-5; D ambiguous. The CDR3 runs to 12 residues. The germline V gene encodes CDR1 SNHLY and CDR2 FYNNEI. The V gene lost 5 bases and the J gene lost 6 bases, with 8 bases spanning the gap. The CDR3 region has the DNA TGTGCCAGCAGTTTAGAGAGTCAGCCCCAGCATTTT. It translates to CASSLESQPQHF.

The chain links TRBV16 to TRBJ2-3; a possible D gene is TRBD2 (6 bases). CDR3 length: 14 residues. CDR1 KGHSY and CDR2 FQNENV come from the germline V gene. The V end was cut by 0 bases, the J end by 4 bases, with 8 bases between. CDR3 bases: TGTGCCAGCAGCCAATCGGAGGGCCCAGATACGCAGTATTTT. Its protein is CASSQSEGPDTQYF.

V gene TRBV20-1 combines with J gene TRBJ2-2, with no clear D. The ends were cut back, 4 bases at V and 6 bases at J, with 6 bases in the middle. CDR3 length: 11 residues. Per the germline V gene, CDR1 is DFQATT and CDR2 is SNEGSKA (reference sequence). This CDR3 reads CSATRSGELFF. The CDR3 nucleotides read TGCAGTGCTACCAGGTCCGGGGAGCTGTTTTTT.

This clonotype was recorded at least ten times. The chain recombines TRBV25-1 with TRBJ1-2; TRBD1 matches 10 bases. The CDR3 loop spans 15 amino acids. Germline CDR1 MGHDK, CDR2 SYGVNS. V trimming: 4 bases; J trimming: 7 bases; junction bases outside the gene matches: 9. In DNA form, the CDR3 reads TGTGCCAGCAGTGCCCCGGGACAGGGGACAAGTGGCTACACCTTC. It encodes CASSAPGQGTSGYTF.

This clonotype has more than one count but fewer than ten. In DNA, the CDR3 is TGTGCCAGCAGCTTATCGCTCCCTTACAATGAGCAGTTCTTC. Residues: CASSLSLPYNEQFF. The rearrangement joins TRBV7-9 to TRBJ2-1; D is uncertain. CDR1 SEHNR and CDR2 FQNEAQ come from the germline V gene (reference sequence). The CDR3 has 14 amino acids. Between the trimmed V and J ends, which lost 2 bases and 4 bases, there was a span of 9 bases.

The genes are TRBV5-8 and TRBJ2-3, with 13 bases that match TRBD2. After removal of 4 bases from V and 4 bases from J, the junction contained 6 bases not matched to a gene. Germline CDR1 reads SGHTS; CDR2 reads YDEGEE. The CDR3 is 16 residues long. This CDR3 reads CASSKGLAGSADTQYF. The CDR3 nucleotides read TGTGCCAGCAGCAAGGGACTAGCGGGATCGGCAGATACGCAGTATTTT.

This clonotype was recorded at least ten times. The chain joins TRBV11-2 to TRBJ2-3, with D uncertain. This CDR3 spans 14 amino acids. CDR1 SGHAT and CDR2 FQNNGV come from the germline V gene. Deletions cut 3 bases from V and 2 bases from J, with 9 bases between. CDR3 DNA sequence: TGTGCCAGCAGCTTGTCCCAGGCCACAGATACGCAGTATTTT. It yields the protein CASSLSQATDTQYF.

CDR3 coding DNA: TGTGCCAGCAGTGCCTTTGGGGGAGATACGCAGTATTTT. It translates to CASSAFGGDTQYF. The J gene is TRBJ2-3, the V gene TRBV25-1; D may match TRBD1 or TRBD2 (5 bases each). Germline-derived CDR1 and CDR2 are MGHDK and SYGVNS. V was shortened by 4 bases and J by 5 bases, with 10 bases between the two germline ends. The CDR3 extends over 13 amino acids.

This clonotype was seen at least ten times. The CDR3 nucleotides read TGCAGCGTTGGTAGCGGGAGCGATGAGCAGTTCTTC. It encodes CSVGSGSDEQFF. This chain uses TRBV29-1 with TRBJ2-1; the match to TRBD2 covers 9 bases. The CDR3 totals 12 residues. V gave up 4 bases and J gave up 8 bases; unmatched junction bases: 3. The germline V gene encodes CDR1 SQVTM and CDR2 ANQGSEA.

A few counts support this clonotype. This chain uses TRBV5-5 with TRBJ2-7; D is possibly TRBD2 (6 bases). CDR1 is SGHKS, CDR2 YYEKEE, per germline (reference sequence). V was pared by 5 bases and J by 3 bases, with 18 bases between. The CDR3 has 15 residues. This CDR3 reads CASRSSGTYFYEQYF. DNA for the CDR3: TGTGCCAGCAGATCCTCCGGGACTTACTTCTACGAGCAGTACTTC.

In its sample, this clonotype was seen many times. This chain connects TRBV12-3 or TRBV12-4 to TRBJ2-7; TRBD2 is a possible D gene (5 bases). This CDR3 has 15 amino acids. V lost 2 bases to trimming and J lost 5 bases, with 16 bases between them. CDR3 coding DNA: TGTGCCAGCAGTTTAAGCGGTGGAGTCGTCCACGAGCAGTACTTC. It is translated as CASSLSGGVVHEQYF.

The chain has TRBV10-2 and TRBJ2-2; TRBD2 matches 14 bases. Germline V CDR1 and CDR2: WSHSY, SAAADI. Germline trimming cut 7 bases from V and 8 bases from J; bases unmatched to any gene: 9. CDR3 length: 16 amino acids. The CDR3 loop is CASTLAGLAGGGELFF. DNA for the CDR3: TGCGCCAGCACTTTGGCCGGACTAGCGGGAGGTGGGGAGCTGTTTTTT.